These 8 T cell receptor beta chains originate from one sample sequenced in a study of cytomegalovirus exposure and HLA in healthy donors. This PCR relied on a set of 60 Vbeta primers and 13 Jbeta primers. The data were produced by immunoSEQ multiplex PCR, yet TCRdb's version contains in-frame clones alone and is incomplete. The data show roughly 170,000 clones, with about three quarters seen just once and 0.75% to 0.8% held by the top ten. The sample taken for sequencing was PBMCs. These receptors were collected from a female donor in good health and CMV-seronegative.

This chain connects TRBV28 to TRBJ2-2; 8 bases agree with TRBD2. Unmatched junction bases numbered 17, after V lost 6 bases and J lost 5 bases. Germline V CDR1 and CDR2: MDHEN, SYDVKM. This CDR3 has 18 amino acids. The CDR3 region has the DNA TGTGCCAGCAGCCGGGGGGGGACGGGGGGCGCCAGGACCGGGGAGCTGTTTTTT. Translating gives CASSRGGTGGARTGELFF.

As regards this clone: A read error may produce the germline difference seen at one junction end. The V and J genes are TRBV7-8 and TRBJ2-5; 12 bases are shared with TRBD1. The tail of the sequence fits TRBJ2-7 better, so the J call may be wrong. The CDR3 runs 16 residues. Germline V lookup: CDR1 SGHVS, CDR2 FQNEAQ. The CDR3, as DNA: TGTGCCAGCAGCTTAGTTGGGACAGGGGGCTCCCACGAGCAGTACTTC. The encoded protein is CASSLVGTGGSHEQYF.

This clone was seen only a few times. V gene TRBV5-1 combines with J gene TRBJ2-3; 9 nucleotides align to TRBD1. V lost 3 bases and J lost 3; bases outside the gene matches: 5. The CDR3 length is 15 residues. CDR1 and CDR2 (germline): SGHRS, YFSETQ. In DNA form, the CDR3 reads TGCGCCAGCAGCTCCGGGACAGGGCGAACAGATACGCAGTATTTT. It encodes CASSSGTGRTDTQYF.

CDR3 DNA: TGTGCCAGCAGCCCAAGGGGAGGGGAGACCCAGTACTTC. Protein product: CASSPRGGETQYF. J is TRBJ2-5 and V is TRBV6-1; 7 positions agree with TRBD2. The V gene end was trimmed by 6 bases and the J gene end by 5 bases; junction bases not matched to a gene: 6. CDR1 MNHNS and CDR2 SASEGT come from the germline V gene. The CDR3 spans 13 residues.

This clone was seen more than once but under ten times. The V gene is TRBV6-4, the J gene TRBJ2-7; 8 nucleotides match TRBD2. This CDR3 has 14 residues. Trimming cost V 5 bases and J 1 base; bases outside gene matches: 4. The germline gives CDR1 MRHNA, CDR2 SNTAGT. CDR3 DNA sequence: TGTGCCAGCAGTCCGATAGCGGGATCCTACGAGCAGTACTTC. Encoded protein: CASSPIAGSYEQYF.

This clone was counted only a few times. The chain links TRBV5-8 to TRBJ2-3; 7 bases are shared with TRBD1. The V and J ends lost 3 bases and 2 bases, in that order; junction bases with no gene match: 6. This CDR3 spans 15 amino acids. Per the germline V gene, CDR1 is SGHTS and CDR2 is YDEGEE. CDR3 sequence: CASSSGTVLTDTQYF. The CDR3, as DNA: TGTGCCAGCAGCTCCGGGACAGTTCTCACAGATACGCAGTATTTT.

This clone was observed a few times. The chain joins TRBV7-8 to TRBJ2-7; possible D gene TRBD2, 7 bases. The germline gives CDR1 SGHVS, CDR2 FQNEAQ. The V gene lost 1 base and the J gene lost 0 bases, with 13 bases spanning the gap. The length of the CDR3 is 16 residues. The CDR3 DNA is TGTGCCAGCAGCTTAGTTCAGGCGGGGGCCTCCTACGAGCAGTACTTC. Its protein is CASSLVQAGASYEQYF.

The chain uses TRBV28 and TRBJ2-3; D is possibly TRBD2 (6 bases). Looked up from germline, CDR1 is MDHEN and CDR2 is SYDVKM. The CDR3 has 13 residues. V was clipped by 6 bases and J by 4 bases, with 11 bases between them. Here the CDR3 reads CASRPGGADTQYF. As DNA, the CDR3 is TGTGCCAGCAGGCCCGGAGGGGCAGATACGCAGTATTTT.